These 16 T cell receptor beta chains came from one sample sequenced in a study of T cell responses to AZD1222 COVID-19 vaccine. Method: immunoSEQ multiplex PCR; TCRdb's copy keeps in-frame clones and lacks some. Of under 90,000 clones in the sample, approximately 85% were seen once. Material: peripheral blood, obtained 28 days after the second AZD1222 dose. Receptor source: an adult who received the AZD1222 COVID-19 vaccine.

The rearrangement joins TRBV27 to TRBJ1-6, with TRBD1 matching 9 bases. CDR3 length equals 20 residues. Unmatched junction bases numbered 12, after V lost 2 bases and J lost 1 base. The germline V gene has CDR1 MNHEY and CDR2 SMNVEV (reference sequence). This CDR3 reads CASSLKGDRVGRSYNSPLHF. The CDR3 DNA is TGTGCCAGCAGTTTAAAGGGGGACAGGGTAGGAAGATCCTATAATTCACCCCTCCACTTT.

V gene TRBV9 combines with J gene TRBJ2-1; the D call may be TRBD1 or TRBD2 (6 bases each). V lost 4 bases and J lost 0, with 11 bases in between. The CDR3 covers 15 residues. In germline, CDR1 is SGDLS, CDR2 YYNGEE. The CDR3 spells CASSQGGISYNEQFF. CDR3 in DNA: TGTGCCAGCAGCCAAGGGGGGATCTCCTACAATGAGCAGTTCTTC.

V usage is TRBV18 and J usage is TRBJ1-1, with TRBD1 matching over 8 bases. The germline V gene encodes CDR1 KGHSH and CDR2 LQKENI. V lost 3 bases, J lost 1 base, and 4 bases stayed unmatched. The CDR3 length is 15 residues. The CDR3 nucleotides read TGTGCCAGCTCACCTCCGGGACAGGAGAACACTGAAGCTTTCTTT. Amino acid sequence: CASSPPGQENTEAFF.

The gene calls are TRBV19 and TRBJ2-3, with a tentative D call TRBD1 (5 bases). V was shortened by 1 base and J by 3 bases, with 11 bases between the two germline ends. CDR3 length: 15 amino acids. Germline CDR1 and CDR2: LNHDA and SQIVND (reference sequence). CDR3 DNA: TGTGCCAGTAGTATAGGGGTCAAGGGGACAGATACGCAGTATTTT. Translating it yields CASSIGVKGTDTQYF.

The V and J genes are TRBV6-5 and TRBJ1-6, with 9 bases aligning to TRBD1. Germline CDR1 MNHEY, CDR2 SVGAGI. The CDR3 has 16 residues. V lost 0 bases to trimming and J lost 10 bases; unmatched junction nucleotides: 7. The CDR3 is CASSYSDRGLKSPLHF. The CDR3, as DNA: TGTGCCAGCAGTTACTCGGACAGGGGCTTGAAATCACCCCTCCACTTT.

V gene TRBV5-6 combines with J gene TRBJ2-5; 7 bases line up with TRBD1. The CDR3 sequence is 14 residues long. CDR1 SGHDT and CDR2 YYEEEE come from the germline V gene. V was pared by 4 bases and J by 7 bases, with 10 bases of the junction left unmatched. For the CDR3, the DNA is TGTGCCAGCAGCGCGACGCAGGGGGTCTGGACCCAGTACTTC. Translating gives CASSATQGVWTQYF.

The rearrangement links TRBV7-9 to TRBJ2-2; tentatively, D is TRBD2 (5 bases). The CDR3 length is 14 residues. Germline V lookup: CDR1 SEHNR, CDR2 FQNEAQ (reference sequence). Deletions cut 3 bases from V and 4 bases from J, with 9 bases between. The CDR3 coding sequence is TGTGCCAGCAGCTTTCAGCGGTCCACCGGGGAGCTGTTTTTT. This sequence encodes CASSFQRSTGELFF. The whole variable domain, filled in from reference TRBV7-9 and TRBJ2-2, reads DTGVSQNPRHKITKRGQNVTFRCDPISEHNRLYWYRQTLGQGPEFLTYFQNEAQLEKSRLLSDRFSAERPKGSFSTLEIQRTEQGDSAMYLCASSFQRSTGELFFGEGSRLTVL.

The chain recombines TRBV9 with TRBJ2-2, with D perhaps given as TRBD1 or TRBD2 (5 bases each). This CDR3 contains 15 residues. Germline CDR1 SGDLS, CDR2 YYNGEE. Trimming stripped 4 bases from V and 1 base from J, with 11 bases between. The CDR3 sequence: CASSRGEMNTGELFF. The CDR3, as DNA: TGTGCCAGCAGCAGAGGGGAAATGAACACCGGGGAGCTGTTTTTT.

The genes are TRBV5-1 and TRBJ2-5; D is ambiguous. The germline V and J ends were trimmed by 0 bases and 1 base, with 7 bases remaining between them. The CDR3 runs 14 residues. The germline gives CDR1 SGHRS, CDR2 YFSETQ. CDR3 in DNA: TGCGCCAGCAGCTTGGTATCAGGCCAAGAGACCCAGTACTTC. This gives the protein CASSLVSGQETQYF.

The V gene is TRBV3-1 (or the pseudogene TRBV3-2), the J gene TRBJ1-2; the D gene is possibly TRBD1 (5 bases). The CDR3 contains 15 residues. The germline CDR1 and CDR2 sequences are LGHDT and YNNKEL (reference sequence). The ends were cut back, 7 bases at V and 4 bases at J, with 19 bases in the middle. The CDR3 reads CASTPGGRGSYGYTF. The DNA of the CDR3 is TGTGCCAGCACCCCGGGGGGGAGAGGCTCCTATGGCTACACCTTC.

The V call is TRBV2, the J call TRBJ2-7, with 7 bases identical to TRBD1. Per germline, CDR1 SNHLY and CDR2 FYNNEI. CDR3 size: 12 residues. V was pared by 4 bases and J by 7 bases, with 4 bases of the junction left unmatched. The CDR3 sequence: CASSVTGLEQYF. The CDR3 DNA reads TGTGCCAGCAGTGTGACAGGGTTAGAGCAGTACTTC.

The chain joins TRBV28 to TRBJ1-5; D is uncertain. In germline, CDR1 is MDHEN, CDR2 SYDVKM. There are 14 residues in the CDR3. V was shortened by 2 bases and J by 4 bases, with 9 bases between the two germline ends. CDR3 region: CASSLGGSNQPQHF. The CDR3 DNA sequence: TGTGCCAGCAGTTTAGGAGGCAGTAATCAGCCCCAGCATTTT.

The rearrangement uses TRBV6-4 and TRBJ1-1, with 8 bases matching TRBD1. The CDR3 length is 13 residues. The V and J ends lost 3 bases and 5 bases, in that order; junction bases with no gene match: 2. Germline CDR1 is MRHNA and CDR2 is SNTAGT. CDR3 in DNA: TGTGCCAGCAGTGAACAGGGGGATACTGAAGCTTTCTTT. Translating it yields CASSEQGDTEAFF.

The chain recombines TRBV13 with TRBJ2-7; 7 nucleotides agree with TRBD1. The CDR3 consists of 14 residues. Germline CDR1 reads PRHDT; CDR2 reads FYEKMQ (reference sequence). V lost 5 bases to trimming and J lost 5 bases; unmatched junction nucleotides: 9. The CDR3 region is CASSQQGQINEQYF. The DNA of the CDR3 is TGTGCCAGCAGCCAGCAGGGACAGATAAACGAGCAGTACTTC.

The V call is TRBV5-5, the J call TRBJ2-4; D is perhaps TRBD2 (6 bases). Germline lookup yields CDR1 SGHKS and CDR2 YYEKEE (reference sequence). The CDR3 extends over 14 amino acids. V shed 0 bases and J shed 8 bases, with 12 bases lying between them. The CDR3 bases are TGTGCCAGCAGCTTGGGGGGAGGATTGGACATTCAGTACTTC. Translated: CASSLGGGLDIQYF.

The gene calls are TRBV7-6 and TRBJ2-1, with 14 bases lining up with TRBD2. Germline-derived CDR1 and CDR2 are SGHVS and FNYEAQ. The CDR3 runs 16 residues. V gave up 1 base and J gave up 15 bases; unmatched junction bases: 11. CDR3 in DNA: TGTGCCAGCAGCTTAGGCTCCCGACTAGCGGGGGGGATAACGTTCTTC. Translation: CASSLGSRLAGGITFF.